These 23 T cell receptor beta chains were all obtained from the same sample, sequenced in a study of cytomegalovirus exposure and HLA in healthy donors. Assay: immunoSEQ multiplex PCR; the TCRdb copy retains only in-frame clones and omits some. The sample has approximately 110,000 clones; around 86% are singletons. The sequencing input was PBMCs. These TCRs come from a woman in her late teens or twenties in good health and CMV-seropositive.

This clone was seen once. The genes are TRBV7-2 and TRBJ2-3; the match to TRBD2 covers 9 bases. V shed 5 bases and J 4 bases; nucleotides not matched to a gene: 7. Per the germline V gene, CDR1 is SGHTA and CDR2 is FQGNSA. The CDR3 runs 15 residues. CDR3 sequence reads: CASSPNSGSADTQYF. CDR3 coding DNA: TGTGCCAGCAGCCCTAATAGCGGGAGCGCAGATACGCAGTATTTT.

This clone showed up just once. CDR3 sequence reads: CASSGADFTYEQYF. The DNA for the CDR3 is TGTGCCAGCAGTGGTGCCGACTTTACCTACGAGCAGTACTTC. The J gene is TRBJ2-7, the V gene TRBV2; D unresolved. Trimming shortened V by 4 bases and J by 2 bases, and 12 bases separated the two germline ends. The germline CDR1 and CDR2 sequences are SNHLY and FYNNEI. This CDR3 has 14 amino acids.

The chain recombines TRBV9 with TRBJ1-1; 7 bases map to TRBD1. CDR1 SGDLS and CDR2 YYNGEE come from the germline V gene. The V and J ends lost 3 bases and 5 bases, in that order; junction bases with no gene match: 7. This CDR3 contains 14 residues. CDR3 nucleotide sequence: TGTGCCAGCAGCGCAGACAGGGCTACTACTGAAGCTTTCTTT. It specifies CASSADRATTEAFF. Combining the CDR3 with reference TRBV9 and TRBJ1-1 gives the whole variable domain DSGVTQTPKHLITATGQRVTLRCSPRSGDLSVYWYQQSLDQGLQFLIQYYNGEERAKGNILERFSAQQFPDLHSELNLSSLELGDSALYFCASSADRATTEAFFGQGTRLTVV.

This CDR3 is CASSYSRGGRNQPQHF. CDR3 in DNA: TGTGCCAGCAGTTACTCGCGAGGGGGCAGAAATCAGCCCCAGCATTTT. The V and J genes are TRBV28 and TRBJ1-5; 7 nucleotides agree with TRBD1. Unmatched junction bases numbered 10, after V lost 4 bases and J lost 4 bases. Germline CDR1 MDHEN, CDR2 SYDVKM. This CDR3 has 16 residues.

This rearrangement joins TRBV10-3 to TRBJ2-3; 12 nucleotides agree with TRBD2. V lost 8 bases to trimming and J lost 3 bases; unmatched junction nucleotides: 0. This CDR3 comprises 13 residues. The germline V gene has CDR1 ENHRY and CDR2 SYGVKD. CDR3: CAILAGGTDTQYF. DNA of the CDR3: TGTGCCATCCTAGCGGGAGGGACAGATACGCAGTATTTT.

CDR3 protein: CASSLVSGVSYEQYF. In DNA, the CDR3 is TGTGCCAGCAGCTTGGTTAGCGGGGTCTCCTACGAGCAGTACTTC. The chain carries TRBV5-5 and TRBJ2-7; 8 bases agree with TRBD2. CDR1 is SGHKS and CDR2 is YYEKEE in the germline V gene (reference sequence). The CDR3 has 15 amino acids. V trimming: 0 bases; J trimming: 0 bases; junction bases outside the gene matches: 2.

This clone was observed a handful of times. CDR3: CASSQGTGPLIETQYF. The DNA for the CDR3 is TGTGCCAGCAGCCAAGGGACAGGACCTCTTATTGAGACCCAGTACTTC. The V gene is TRBV7-2, the J gene TRBJ2-5; TRBD1 matches at 8 bases. Per germline, CDR1 SGHTA and CDR2 FQGNSA. CDR3 length equals 16 residues. The V and J ends lost 5 bases and 5 bases, in that order; junction bases with no gene match: 13.

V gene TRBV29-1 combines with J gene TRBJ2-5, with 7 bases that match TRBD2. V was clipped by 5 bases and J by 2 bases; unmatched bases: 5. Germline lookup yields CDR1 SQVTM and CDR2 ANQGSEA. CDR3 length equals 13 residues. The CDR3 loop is CSVSGGRQETQYF. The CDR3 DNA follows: TGCAGCGTTTCGGGGGGACGGCAAGAGACCCAGTACTTC.

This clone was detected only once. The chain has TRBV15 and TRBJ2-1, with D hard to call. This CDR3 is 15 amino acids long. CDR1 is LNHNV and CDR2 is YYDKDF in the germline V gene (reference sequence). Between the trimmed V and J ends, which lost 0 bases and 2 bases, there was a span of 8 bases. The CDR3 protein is CATSRDPVTYNEQFF. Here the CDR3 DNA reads TGTGCCACCAGCAGAGATCCCGTTACCTACAATGAGCAGTTCTTC.

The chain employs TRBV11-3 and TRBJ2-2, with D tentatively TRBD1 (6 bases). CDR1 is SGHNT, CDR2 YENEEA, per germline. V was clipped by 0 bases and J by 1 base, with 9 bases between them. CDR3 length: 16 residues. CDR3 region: CASSLERDKNTGELFF. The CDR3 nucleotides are TGTGCCAGCAGCTTAGAACGGGACAAGAACACCGGGGAGCTGTTTTTT.

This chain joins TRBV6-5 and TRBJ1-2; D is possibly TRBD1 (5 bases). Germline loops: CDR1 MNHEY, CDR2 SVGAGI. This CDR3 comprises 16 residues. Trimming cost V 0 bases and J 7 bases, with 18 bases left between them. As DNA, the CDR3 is TGTGCCAGCAGTTACTCGAATTTCGGGGGAGGGGTTGGCTACACCTTC. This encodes CASSYSNFGGGVGYTF.

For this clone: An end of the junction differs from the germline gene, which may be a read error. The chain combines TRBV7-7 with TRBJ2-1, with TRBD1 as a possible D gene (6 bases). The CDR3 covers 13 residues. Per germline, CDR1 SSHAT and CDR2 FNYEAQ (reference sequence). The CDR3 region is CASSLQGRDEQFF. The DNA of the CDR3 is TGTGCTAGCAGCTTACAGGGAAGGGATGAGCAGTTCTTC.

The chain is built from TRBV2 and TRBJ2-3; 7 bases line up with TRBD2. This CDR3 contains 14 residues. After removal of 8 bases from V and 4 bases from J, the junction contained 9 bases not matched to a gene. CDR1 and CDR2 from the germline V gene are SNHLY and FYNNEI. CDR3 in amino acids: CASAGGGAADTQYF. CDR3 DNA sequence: TGTGCCAGCGCCGGCGGGGGAGCGGCAGATACGCAGTATTTT.

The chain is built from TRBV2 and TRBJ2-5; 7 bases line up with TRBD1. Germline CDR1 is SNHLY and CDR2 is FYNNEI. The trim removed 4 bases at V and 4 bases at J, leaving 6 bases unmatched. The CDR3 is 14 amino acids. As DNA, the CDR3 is TGTGCCAGCAGTGGGGGCAGGGGGAGAGAGACCCAGTACTTC. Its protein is CASSGGRGRETQYF.

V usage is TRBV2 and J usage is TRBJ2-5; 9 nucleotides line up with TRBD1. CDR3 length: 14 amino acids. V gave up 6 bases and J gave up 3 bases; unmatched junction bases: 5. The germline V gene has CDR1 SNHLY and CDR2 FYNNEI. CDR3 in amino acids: CASSGDRGKETQYF. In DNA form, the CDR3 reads TGTGCCAGCAGCGGTGACAGGGGGAAAGAGACCCAGTACTTC. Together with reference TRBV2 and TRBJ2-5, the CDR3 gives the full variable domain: EPEVTQTPSHQVTQMGQEVILRCVPISNHLYFYWYRQILGQKVEFLVSFYNNEISEKSEIFDDQFSVERPDGSNFTLKIRSTKLEDSAMYFCASSGDRGKETQYFGPGTRLLVL.

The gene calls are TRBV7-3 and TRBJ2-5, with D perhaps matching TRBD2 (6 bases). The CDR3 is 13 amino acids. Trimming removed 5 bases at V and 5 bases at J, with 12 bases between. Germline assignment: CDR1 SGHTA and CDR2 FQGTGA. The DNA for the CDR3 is TGTGCCAGCAGCCCCCGCGCGGGGGAGACCCAGTACTTC. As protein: CASSPRAGETQYF. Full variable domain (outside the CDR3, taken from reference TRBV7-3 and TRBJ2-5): GAGVSQTPSNKVTEKGKYVELRCDPISGHTALYWYRQSLGQGPEFLIYFQGTGAADDSGLPNDRFFAVRPEGSVSTLKIQRTERGDSAVYLCASSPRAGETQYFGPGTRLLVL.

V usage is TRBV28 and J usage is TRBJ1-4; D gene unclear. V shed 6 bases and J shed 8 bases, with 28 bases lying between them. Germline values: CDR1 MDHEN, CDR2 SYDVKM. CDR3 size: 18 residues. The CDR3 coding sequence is TGTGCCAGCAGCCCAAATTACTCTCCCCGGGGAAGCTCCGAAAAACTGTTTTTT. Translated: CASSPNYSPRGSSEKLFF. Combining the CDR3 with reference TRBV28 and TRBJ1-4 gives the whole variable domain DVKVTQSSRYLVKRTGEKVFLECVQDMDHENMFWYRQDPGLGLRLIYFSYDVKMKEKGDIPEGYSVSREKKERFSLILESASTNQTSMYLCASSPNYSPRGSSEKLFFGSGTQLSVL.

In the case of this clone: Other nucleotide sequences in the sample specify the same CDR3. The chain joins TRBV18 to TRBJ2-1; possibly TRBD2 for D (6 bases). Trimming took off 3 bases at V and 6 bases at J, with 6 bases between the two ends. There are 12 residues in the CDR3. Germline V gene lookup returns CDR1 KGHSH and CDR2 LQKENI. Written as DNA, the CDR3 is TGTGCCAGCTCACCGGGAGGCAATGAGCAGTTCTTC. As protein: CASSPGGNEQFF.

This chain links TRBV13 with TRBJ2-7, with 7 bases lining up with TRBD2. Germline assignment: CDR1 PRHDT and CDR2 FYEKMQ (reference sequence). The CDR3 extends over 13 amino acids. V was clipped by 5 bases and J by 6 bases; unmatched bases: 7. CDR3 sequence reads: CASSPGGAAEQYF. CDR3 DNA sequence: TGTGCCAGCAGCCCGGGGGGAGCGGCCGAGCAGTACTTC.

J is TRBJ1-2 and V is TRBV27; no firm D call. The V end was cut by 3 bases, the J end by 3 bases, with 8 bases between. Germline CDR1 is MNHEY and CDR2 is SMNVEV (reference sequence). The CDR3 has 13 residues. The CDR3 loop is CASSFNTDYGYTF. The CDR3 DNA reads TGTGCCAGCAGTTTCAACACCGACTATGGCTACACCTTC.

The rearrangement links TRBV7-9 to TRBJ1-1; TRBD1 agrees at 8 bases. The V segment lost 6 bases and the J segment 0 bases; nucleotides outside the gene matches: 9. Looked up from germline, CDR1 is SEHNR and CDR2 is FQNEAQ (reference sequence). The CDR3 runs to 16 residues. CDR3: CASSRGTGAMNTEAFF. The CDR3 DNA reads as TGTGCCAGCAGTCGAGGGACAGGAGCAATGAACACTGAAGCTTTCTTT.

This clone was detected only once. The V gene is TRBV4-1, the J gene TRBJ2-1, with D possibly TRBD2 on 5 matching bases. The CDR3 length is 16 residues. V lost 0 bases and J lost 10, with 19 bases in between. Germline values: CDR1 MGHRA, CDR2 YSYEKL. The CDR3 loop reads CASSQDPGWVVTEQFF. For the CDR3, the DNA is TGCGCCAGCAGCCAAGACCCGGGGTGGGTAGTAACGGAGCAGTTCTTC.

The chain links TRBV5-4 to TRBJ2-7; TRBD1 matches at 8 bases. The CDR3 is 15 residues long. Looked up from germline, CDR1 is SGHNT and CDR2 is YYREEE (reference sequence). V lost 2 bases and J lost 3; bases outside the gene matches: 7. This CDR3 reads CASSFVGQGFYEQYF. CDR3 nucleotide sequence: TGTGCCAGCAGCTTTGTTGGACAGGGATTCTACGAGCAGTACTTC.